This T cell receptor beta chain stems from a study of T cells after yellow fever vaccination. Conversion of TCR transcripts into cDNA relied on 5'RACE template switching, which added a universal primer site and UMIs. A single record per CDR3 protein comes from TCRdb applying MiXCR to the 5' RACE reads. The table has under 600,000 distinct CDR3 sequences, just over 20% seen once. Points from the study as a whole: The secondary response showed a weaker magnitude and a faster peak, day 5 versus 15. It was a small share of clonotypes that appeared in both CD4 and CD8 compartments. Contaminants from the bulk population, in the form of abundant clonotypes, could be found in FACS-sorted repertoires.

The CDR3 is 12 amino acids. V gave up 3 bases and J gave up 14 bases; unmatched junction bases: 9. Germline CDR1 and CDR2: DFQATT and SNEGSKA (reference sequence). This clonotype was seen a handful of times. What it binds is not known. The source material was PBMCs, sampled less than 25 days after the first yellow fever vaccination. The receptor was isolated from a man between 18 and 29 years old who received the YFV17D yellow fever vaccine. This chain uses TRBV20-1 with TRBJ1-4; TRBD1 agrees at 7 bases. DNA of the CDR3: TGCAGTGCTAGGGAGACCGGGACAGAGCTGTTTTTT. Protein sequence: CSARETGTELFF.